Listed below are T cell receptor beta chains from one sample, sequenced in a study of cytomegalovirus exposure and HLA in healthy donors. TCRdb keeps only in-frame clones here, not all; method: immunoSEQ multiplex PCR. The sample lists under 150,000 clones, around nine tenths occurring once. Sequencing was done on a sample of PBMCs. All receptors derive from a man younger than 35 in good health and CMV-seropositive. CDR3s include the opening cysteine and the closing phenylalanine or tryptophan. The D gene is left open where the match is weak. Size values are once, few and many counts, or a class for expanded clones, and some rows have none.

.	.	TRBJ2-1	TRBV5-1	TGCGCCAGCAGCTTGGGTGAGGGAACGGATGAGCAGTTCTTC	CASSLGEGTDEQFF
.	TRBD2	TRBJ2-1	TRBV7-3	TGTGCCAGCAGCTTATCGCGCGGGAGTGTCTACAATGAGCAGTTCTTC	CASSLSRGSVYNEQFF
.	.	TRBJ1-2	TRBV28	TGTGCCAGCAGTGACCGGGTCCAGGGGTATGGCTACACCTTC	CASSDRVQGYGYTF
.	TRBD1	TRBJ1-1	TRBV29-1	TGCAGCTCTCGGCCGGGACAGGGGAGCACTGAAGCTTTCTTT	CSSRPGQGSTEAFF
.	.	TRBJ1-2	TRBV5-6	TGTGCCAGCAGCCCGGATACGGCGGCAAACTATGGCTACACCTTC	CASSPDTAANYGYTF
few	.	TRBJ2-1	TRBV19	TGTGCCAGTAGTATAGATCTTACGGGGGGCGATGAGCAGTTCTTC	CASSIDLTGGDEQFF
.	TRBD2	TRBJ2-3	TRBV6-5	TGTGCCAGCAGTTCCGGGACTAGCGGCACAGATACGCAGTATTTT	CASSSGTSGTDTQYF
.	.	TRBJ1-5	TRBV7-2	TGTGCCAGCAGCTTAAATAGGGCAGGGCACAATCAGCCCCAGCATTTT	CASSLNRAGHNQPQHF
few	.	TRBJ2-7	TRBV5-4	TGTGCCAGCAGCATACAGGGTGACTACGAGCAGTACTTC	CASSIQGDYEQYF
once	.	TRBJ1-3	TRBV29-1	TGCAGCGTTGCCTCCCGGGATAGCGCCATATATTTT	CSVASRDSAIYF
once	.	TRBJ1-2	TRBV12-2	TGTGCAAGTCGCTGTTATTGCTACACCTTC	CASRCYCYTF
.	.	TRBJ2-1	TRBV28	TGTGCCAGCAGTTTTCTCGGACTGGCTGGGTACAATGAGCAGTTCTTC	CASSFLGLAGYNEQFF
.	.	TRBJ1-5	TRBV6-5	TGTGCCAGCAGTCCCCAGGTTAGCAATCAGCCCCAGCATTTT	CASSPQVSNQPQHF
once	.	TRBJ1-2	TRBV27	TGTGCCAGCAGTGCAACAGGGAGGGGGACCTATGGCTACACCTTC	CASSATGRGTYGYTF
once	.	TRBJ2-2	TRBV27	TGTGCCAGCCGCTTAGGAGGGATGACCGGGGAGCTGTTTTTT	CASRLGGMTGELFF
.	.	TRBJ1-5	TRBV19	TGTGCCAGTAGTAGGAGGCCTGAGAAGCATCAGCCCCAGCATTTT	CASSRRPEKHQPQHF
.	.	TRBJ2-2	TRBV2	TGTGCCAGCAGTGAAAGGCCTAGCGGGGAGCTGTTTTTT	CASSERPSGELFF